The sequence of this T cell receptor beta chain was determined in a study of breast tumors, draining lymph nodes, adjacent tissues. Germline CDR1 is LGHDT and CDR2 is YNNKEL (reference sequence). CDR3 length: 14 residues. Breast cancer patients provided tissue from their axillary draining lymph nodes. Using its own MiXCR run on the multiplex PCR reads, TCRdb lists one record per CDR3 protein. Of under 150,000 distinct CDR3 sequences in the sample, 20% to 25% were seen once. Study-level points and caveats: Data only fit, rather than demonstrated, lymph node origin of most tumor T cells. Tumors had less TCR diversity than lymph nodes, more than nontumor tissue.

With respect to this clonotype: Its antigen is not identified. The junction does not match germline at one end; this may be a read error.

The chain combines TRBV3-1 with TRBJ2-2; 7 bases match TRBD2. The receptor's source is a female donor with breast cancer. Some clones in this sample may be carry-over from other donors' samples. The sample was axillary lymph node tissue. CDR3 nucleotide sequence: TGTGCCAGCTCCCCGGGGAGGGGTACCGGGGAGCTGCTTTTT. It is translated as CASSPGRGTGELLF. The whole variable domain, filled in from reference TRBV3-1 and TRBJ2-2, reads DTAVSQTPKYLVTQMGNDKSIKCEQNLGHDTMYWYKQDSKKFLKIMFSYNNKELIINETVPNRFSPKSPDKAHLNLHINSLELGDSAVYFCASSPGRGTGELLFGEGSRLTVL.